This TCR beta chain originates from a study of post-analysis software for immune sequencing data. Study as a whole: The courses of disease that were included comprised relapsing-remitting, secondary progressive and progressive-relapsing multiple sclerosis. Study findings and constraints: Multiple sclerosis patients showed significantly lower normalized Chao1 diversity than controls did. Elevated frequency relative to controls characterized four or five TRBV segments in patients, TRBV5-6, TRBV5-1 and TRBV20-1 among them. Batch-mates among the samples co-clustered strongly by F measure.

This clonotype was recorded a few times. Its cognate antigen is unknown. Germline trimming cut 3 bases from V and 0 bases from J; bases unmatched to any gene: 3. This CDR3 has 15 residues. CDR1 is DFQATT and CDR2 is SNEGSKA in the germline V gene (reference sequence). Libraries were made from TCR beta cDNA, and they carried unique molecular identifiers. Hundreds of thousands of cDNA molecules came from about 1 to 10 million T cells. TCRdb re-derived calls from the PCR reads in MiXCR, one entry per CDR3 protein. Of 750,000 to 950,000 distinct CDR3 sequences listed, 35% to 55% are singletons. The chain couples TRBV20-1 to TRBJ2-1, with TRBD2 matching over 9 bases. Sequencing used blood. This clonotype originated in a girl under 18 with multiple sclerosis. CDR3: CSASPAGGSYNEQFF. CDR3 nucleotides: TGCAGTGCTAGCCCAGCGGGAGGCTCCTACAATGAGCAGTTCTTC.